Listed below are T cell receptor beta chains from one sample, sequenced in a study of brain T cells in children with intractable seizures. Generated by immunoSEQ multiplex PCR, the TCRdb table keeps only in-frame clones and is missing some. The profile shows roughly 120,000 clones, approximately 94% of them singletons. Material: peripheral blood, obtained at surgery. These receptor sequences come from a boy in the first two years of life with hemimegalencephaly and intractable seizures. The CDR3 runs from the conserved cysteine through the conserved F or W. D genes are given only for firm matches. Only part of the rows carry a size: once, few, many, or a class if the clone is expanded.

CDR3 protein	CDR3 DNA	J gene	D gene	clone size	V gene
CASSPGLASTGELFF	TGCGCCAGCAGCCCGGGACTAGCAAGTACCGGGGAGCTGTTTTTT	TRBJ2-2	TRBD2	-	TRBV5-1
CASSLRGPPSF	TGTGCCAGCAGTTTGAGGGGACCCCCTAGTTTC	TRBJ2-7	-	-	TRBV12-3/TRBV12-4
CATKGYMTGSNEKLFF	TGTGCCACAAAGGGTTACATGACAGGTTCTAATGAAAAACTGTTTTTT	TRBJ1-4	-	-	TRBV2
CASSGLWGHPYNEQFF	TGTGCCAGCAGTGGATTATGGGGTCATCCCTACAATGAGCAGTTCTTC	TRBJ2-1	-	-	TRBV2
CASSILGPGGNQPQHF	TGTGCCAGTAGTATTCTTGGCCCCGGTGGCAATCAGCCCCAGCATTTT	TRBJ1-5	-	-	TRBV19
CASSLDATSGYEQYF	TGTGCCAGCAGCTTAGACGCGACTAGCGGCTACGAGCAGTACTTC	TRBJ2-7	TRBD2	-	TRBV7-6
CASSPSGLRGAEQYF	TGTGCCAGCAGCCCGAGTGGGCTCCGAGGGGCCGAGCAGTACTTC	TRBJ2-7	-	-	TRBV7-3
CASSWTGVPGELFF	TGTGCCAGTAGTTGGACAGGGGTTCCCGGGGAGCTGTTTTTT	TRBJ2-2	TRBD1	-	TRBV19
CASSYLRAHPLEAFF	TGTGCCAGCAGTTACCTTCGGGCTCACCCACTTGAAGCTTTCTTT	TRBJ1-1	-	-	TRBV6-5
CASSSPTVLQETQYF	TGTGCCAGCAGTTCCCCGACAGTTCTCCAAGAGACCCAGTACTTC	TRBJ2-5	-	-	TRBV6-6
CASSMWVWTGELFF	TGTGCCAGCAGTATGTGGGTTTGGACCGGGGAGCTGTTTTTT	TRBJ2-2	-	medium-sized	TRBV7-8
CASSLIGLGQETQYF	TGTGCCAGCAGCCTAATAGGACTAGGGCAGGAGACCCAGTACTTC	TRBJ2-5	TRBD2	-	TRBV3-1/TRBV3-2
CAISNYGSTGELFF	TGTGCCATCAGCAATTACGGGAGCACCGGGGAGCTGTTTTTT	TRBJ2-2	-	-	TRBV10-3
CASSFQDRGEEKLFF	TGTGCCAGCAGCTTCCAGGACAGGGGCGAGGAAAAACTGTTTTTT	TRBJ1-4	TRBD1	-	TRBV7-2
CASSPGGGPVEAFF	TGTGCCAGCAGCCCCGGGGGAGGTCCGGTTGAAGCTTTCTTT	TRBJ1-1	-	-	TRBV5-4
CASSQDYGRVTDTQYF	TGCGCCAGCAGCCAAGATTACGGCAGGGTCACAGATACGCAGTATTTT	TRBJ2-3	-	-	TRBV4-3
CASRRGTTQETQYF	TGTGCCAGCAGAAGGGGTACGACACAAGAGACCCAGTACTTC	TRBJ2-5	-	-	TRBV28
CASSLPGELFF	TGTGCCAGCAGCCTACCCGGGGAGCTGTTTTTT	TRBJ2-2	-	-	TRBV28
CASSPGRDNQPQHF	TGTGCCAGCAGTCCTGGACGGGACAATCAGCCCCAGCATTTT	TRBJ1-5	-	-	TRBV6-6
CATKVDPSTDTQYF	TGTGCCACCAAGGTTGACCCTAGCACAGATACGCAGTATTTT	TRBJ2-3	-	-	TRBV19
CASSLGGGNTEAFF	TGTGCCAGCAGCTTGGGAGGGGGGAACACTGAAGCTTTCTTT	TRBJ1-1	-	once	TRBV5-5
CASSSRVRTEAFF	TGTGCCAGCAGCAGCAGGGTGAGGACTGAAGCTTTCTTT	TRBJ1-1	-	-	TRBV7-2
CASSPWTSGKSNEQFF	TGTGCCAGCAGTCCGTGGACTAGCGGGAAATCCAATGAGCAGTTCTTC	TRBJ2-1	TRBD2	once	TRBV27
CASSLGQGPYEQYF	TGTGCCAGCAGCTTGGGACAGGGCCCCTACGAGCAGTACTTC	TRBJ2-7	TRBD1	few	TRBV5-6
CAWSLLSGNTIYF	TGTGCCTGGAGCCTTCTCTCTGGAAACACCATATATTTT	TRBJ1-3	-	-	TRBV30
CASSLRLQNTEAFF	TGTGCCAGCAGTTTGCGCCTCCAGAACACTGAAGCTTTCTTT	TRBJ1-1	-	-	TRBV28
CASSPPGLADTQYF	TGTGCCAGCTCACCACCGGGGCTGGCAGATACGCAGTATTTT	TRBJ2-3	-	-	TRBV18
CASSLHRGNSPLHF	TGTGCCAGCAGCTTGCACAGGGGTAATTCACCCCTCCACTTT	TRBJ1-6	TRBD1	-	TRBV5-4
CASSPFGRRVTTF	TGTGCCAGCAGTCCCTTCGGTCGCAGGGTAACCACCTTC	TRBJ1-2	-	-	TRBV28
CASSLVSRGDTQYF	TGCGCCAGCAGCTTGGTGTCTCGGGGCGATACGCAGTATTTT	TRBJ2-3	-	-	TRBV5-1
CATSDLRVGGNEQFF	TGTGCCACCAGTGATTTGAGGGTAGGGGGCAATGAGCAGTTCTTC	TRBJ2-1	-	-	TRBV24-1
CASSPLGTGTDTQYF	TGTGCCAGCTCACCGTTAGGGACAGGCACAGATACGCAGTATTTT	TRBJ2-3	TRBD1	-	TRBV18
CASSLRGYEQYF	TGTGCCAGCAGCTTACGGGGCTACGAGCAGTACTTC	TRBJ2-7	-	-	TRBV7-8
CASSEFGAVGGETQYF	TGTGCCAGCAGTGAATTCGGAGCGGTAGGGGGAGAGACCCAGTACTTC	TRBJ2-5	-	-	TRBV25-1
CASSSGTRTDTQYF	TGTGCCAGCAGTTCCGGGACTCGCACAGATACGCAGTATTTT	TRBJ2-3	-	-	TRBV28
CASSLAGTGPAALHF	TGCGCCAGCAGCTTGGCCGGGACAGGGCCCGCGGCCCTCCACTTT	TRBJ1-6	TRBD1	-	TRBV5-1
CASTNSNEQFF	TGTGCCAGTACGAATAGCAATGAGCAGTTCTTC	TRBJ2-1	-	-	TRBV19
CASSLGEDWTNEQFF	TGTGCCAGCAGCTTAGGGGAGGACTGGACCAATGAGCAGTTCTTC	TRBJ2-1	-	-	TRBV7-3
CASSYGGNYGYTF	TGTGCCAGCAGTTACGGGGGAAACTATGGCTACACCTTC	TRBJ1-2	-	few	TRBV6-5
CASTNPDRSELFF	TGTGCCAGCACCAACCCCGACAGGTCCGAGCTGTTTTTT	TRBJ2-2	-	-	TRBV2
CASRSNTGELFF	TGCGCCAGCAGATCTAACACCGGGGAGCTGTTTTTT	TRBJ2-2	-	-	TRBV5-1
CASSTSGRMNTEAFF	TGTGCCAGCAGTACCTCGGGACGGATGAACACTGAAGCTTTCTTT	TRBJ1-1	-	-	TRBV27
CASAFRVDEQFF	TGTGCCAGCGCTTTCAGGGTAGATGAGCAGTTCTTC	TRBJ2-1	-	-	TRBV11-3
CASSFHYEQYF	TGTGCCAGCAGCTTCCACTACGAGCAGTACTTC	TRBJ2-7	-	once	TRBV7-3
CASSFRTESSPGELFF	TGCGCCAGCAGCTTTAGGACAGAATCAAGCCCGGGGGAGCTGTTTTTT	TRBJ2-2	-	-	TRBV5-1
CASRTEGLTYEQYF	TGTGCCAGCAGGACCGAAGGACTGACATACGAGCAGTACTTC	TRBJ2-7	-	once	TRBV5-8
CASSSWGDPEGNNSPLHF	TGTGCCAGCAGCTCCTGGGGGGACCCCGAGGGCAATAATTCACCCCTCCACTTT	TRBJ1-6	-	once	TRBV7-8
CASSPLIGGHPRGKNIQYF	TGTGCCAGCAGCCCGCTGATTGGGGGACACCCCCGGGGCAAAAACATTCAGTACTTC	TRBJ2-4	-	-	TRBV7-9
CASSPGGVSGNTIYF	TGTGCCAGCAGCCCGGGAGGGGTCTCTGGAAACACCATATATTTT	TRBJ1-3	-	-	TRBV7-9
CATLGQANTGELFF	TGTGCCACCCTCGGACAGGCGAACACCGGGGAGCTGTTTTTT	TRBJ2-2	TRBD1	-	TRBV10-3